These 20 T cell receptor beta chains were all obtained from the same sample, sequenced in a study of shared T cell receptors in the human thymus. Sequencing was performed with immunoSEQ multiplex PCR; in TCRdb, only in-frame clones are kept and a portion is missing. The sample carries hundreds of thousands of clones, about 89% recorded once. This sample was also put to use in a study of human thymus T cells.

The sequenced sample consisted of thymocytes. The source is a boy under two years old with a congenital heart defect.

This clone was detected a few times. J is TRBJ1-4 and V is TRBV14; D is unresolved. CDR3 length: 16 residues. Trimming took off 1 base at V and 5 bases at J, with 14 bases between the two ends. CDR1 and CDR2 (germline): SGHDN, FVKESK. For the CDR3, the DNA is TGTGCCAGCAGCCAAGGGAGGCAGGCGGGGAATGAAAAACTGTTTTTT. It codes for CASSQGRQAGNEKLFF.

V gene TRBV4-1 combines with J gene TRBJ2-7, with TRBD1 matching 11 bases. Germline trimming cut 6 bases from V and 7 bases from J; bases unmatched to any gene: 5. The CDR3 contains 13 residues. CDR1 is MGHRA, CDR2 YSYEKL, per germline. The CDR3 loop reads CASSAGQGVEQYF. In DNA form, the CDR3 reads TGCGCCAGCAGTGCGGGACAGGGGGTTGAGCAGTACTTC.

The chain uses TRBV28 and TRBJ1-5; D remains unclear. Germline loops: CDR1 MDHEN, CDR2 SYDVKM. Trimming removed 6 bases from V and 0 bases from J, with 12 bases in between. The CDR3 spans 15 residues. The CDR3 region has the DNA TGTGCCAGCAGCCGACACGATTATAGCAATCAGCCCCAGCATTTT. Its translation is CASSRHDYSNQPQHF.

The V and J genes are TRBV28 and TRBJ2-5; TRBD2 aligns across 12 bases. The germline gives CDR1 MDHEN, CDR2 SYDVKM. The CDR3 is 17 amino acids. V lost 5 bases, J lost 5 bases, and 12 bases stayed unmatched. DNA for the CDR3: TGTGCCAGCAGTCCAGGTCTAGGACTAGCGGGGAGGGAGACCCAGTACTTC. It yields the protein CASSPGLGLAGRETQYF.

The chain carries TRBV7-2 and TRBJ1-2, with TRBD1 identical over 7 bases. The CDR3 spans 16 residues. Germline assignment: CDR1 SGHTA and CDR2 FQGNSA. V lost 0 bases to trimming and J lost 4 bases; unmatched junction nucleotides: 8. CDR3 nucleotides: TGTGCCAGCAGCTTAGCCGCAGGGGGTAGTGGCTATGGCTACACCTTC. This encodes CASSLAAGGSGYGYTF.

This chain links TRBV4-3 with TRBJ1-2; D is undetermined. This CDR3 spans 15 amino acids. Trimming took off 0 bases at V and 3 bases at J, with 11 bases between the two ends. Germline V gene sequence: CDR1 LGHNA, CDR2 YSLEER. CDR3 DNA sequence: TGCGCCAGCAGCCAAGATCGGAGGGTGGACTATGGCTACACCTTC. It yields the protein CASSQDRRVDYGYTF.

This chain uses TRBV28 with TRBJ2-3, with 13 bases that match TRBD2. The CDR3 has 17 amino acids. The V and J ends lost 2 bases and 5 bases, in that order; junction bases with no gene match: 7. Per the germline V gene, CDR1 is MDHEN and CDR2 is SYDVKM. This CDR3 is CASSLRTSGGLGDTQYF. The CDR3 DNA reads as TGTGCCAGCAGTTTACGGACTAGCGGGGGCCTAGGAGATACGCAGTATTTT.

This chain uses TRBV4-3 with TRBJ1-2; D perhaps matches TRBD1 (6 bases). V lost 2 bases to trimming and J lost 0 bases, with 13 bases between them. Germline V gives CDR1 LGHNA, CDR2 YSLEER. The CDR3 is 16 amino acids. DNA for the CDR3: TGCGCCAGCAGCCAACGGAGGGGGGGGGCTAACTATGGCTACACCTTC. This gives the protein CASSQRRGGANYGYTF.

In DNA form, the CDR3 reads TGCGCCAGCAGCCAAGTAATCGGGATTTCTGGGGCCAACGTCCTGACTTTC. This translates into CASSQVIGISGANVLTF. The chain links TRBV4-3 to TRBJ2-6; tentative D call: TRBD2 (5 bases). V was pared by 1 base and J by 1 base, with 11 bases between. The CDR3 consists of 17 residues. The germline gives CDR1 LGHNA, CDR2 YSLEER.

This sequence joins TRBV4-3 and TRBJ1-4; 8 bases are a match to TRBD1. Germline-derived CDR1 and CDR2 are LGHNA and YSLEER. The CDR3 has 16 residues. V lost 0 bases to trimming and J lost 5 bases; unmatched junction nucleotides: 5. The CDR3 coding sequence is TGCGCCAGCAGCCAAGATGGGGACAGGATAAATGAAAAACTGTTTTTT. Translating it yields CASSQDGDRINEKLFF.

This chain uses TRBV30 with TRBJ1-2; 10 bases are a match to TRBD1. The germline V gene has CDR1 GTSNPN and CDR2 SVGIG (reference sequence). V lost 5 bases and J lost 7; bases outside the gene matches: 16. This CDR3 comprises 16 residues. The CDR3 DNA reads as TGTGCCTGGCGCCCTCTTCGGGACAGGGGCGTCGGTGGCTACACCTTC. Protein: CAWRPLRDRGVGGYTF.

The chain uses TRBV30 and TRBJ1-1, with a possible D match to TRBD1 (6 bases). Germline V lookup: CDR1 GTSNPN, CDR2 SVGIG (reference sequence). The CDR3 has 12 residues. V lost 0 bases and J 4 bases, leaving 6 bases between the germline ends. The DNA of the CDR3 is TGTGCCTGGAGTGTAGGGGGCACTGAAGCTTTCTTT. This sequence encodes CAWSVGGTEAFF. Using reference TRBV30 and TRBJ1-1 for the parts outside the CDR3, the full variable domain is SQTIHQWPATLVQPVGSPLSLECTVEGTSNPNLYWYRQAAGRGLQLLFYSVGIGQISSEVPQNLSASRPQDRQFILSSKKLLLSDSGFYLCAWSVGGTEAFFGQGTRLTVV.

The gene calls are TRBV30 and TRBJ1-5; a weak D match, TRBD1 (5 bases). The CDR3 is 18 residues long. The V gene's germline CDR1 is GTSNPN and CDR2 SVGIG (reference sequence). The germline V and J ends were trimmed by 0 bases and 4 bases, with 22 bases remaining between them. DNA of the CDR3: TGTGCCTGGAGTGTACCCTCGAGAATGAAGGGGCCTAATCAGCCCCAGCATTTT. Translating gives CAWSVPSRMKGPNQPQHF.

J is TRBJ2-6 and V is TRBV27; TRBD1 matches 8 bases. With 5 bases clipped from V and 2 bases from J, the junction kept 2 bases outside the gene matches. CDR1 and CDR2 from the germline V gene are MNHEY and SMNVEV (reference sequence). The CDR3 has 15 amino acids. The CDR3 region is CASSLRGPGANVLTF. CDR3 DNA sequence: TGTGCCAGCAGTCTCAGGGGGCCTGGGGCCAACGTCCTGACTTTC.

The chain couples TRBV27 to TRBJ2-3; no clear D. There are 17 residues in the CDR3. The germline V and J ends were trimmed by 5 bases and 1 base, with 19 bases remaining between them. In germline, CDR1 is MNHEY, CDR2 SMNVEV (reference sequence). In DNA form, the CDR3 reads TGTGCCAGCAGTCCCTGCGGCATTAATTTCGGCACAGATACGCAGTATTTT. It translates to CASSPCGINFGTDTQYF.

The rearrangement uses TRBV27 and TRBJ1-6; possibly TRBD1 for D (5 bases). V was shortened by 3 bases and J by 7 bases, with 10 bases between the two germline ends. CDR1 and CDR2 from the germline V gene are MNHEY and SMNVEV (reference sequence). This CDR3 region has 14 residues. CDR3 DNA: TGTGCCAGCAGTTTGTACAGGAACAATTCACCCCTCCACTTT. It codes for CASSLYRNNSPLHF.

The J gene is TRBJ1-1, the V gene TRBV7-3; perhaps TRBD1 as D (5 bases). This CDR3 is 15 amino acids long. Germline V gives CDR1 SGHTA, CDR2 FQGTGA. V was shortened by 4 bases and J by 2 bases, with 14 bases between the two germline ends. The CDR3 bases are TGTGCCAGCAGCTCCGAAGACAGAAAAAACACTGAAGCTTTCTTT. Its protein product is CASSSEDRKNTEAFF.

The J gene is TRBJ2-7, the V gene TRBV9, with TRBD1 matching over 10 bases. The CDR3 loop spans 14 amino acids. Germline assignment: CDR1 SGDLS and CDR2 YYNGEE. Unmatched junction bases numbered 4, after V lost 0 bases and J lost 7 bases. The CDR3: CASSVGDRGPEQYF. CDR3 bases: TGTGCCAGCAGCGTAGGGGACAGGGGCCCTGAGCAGTACTTC.

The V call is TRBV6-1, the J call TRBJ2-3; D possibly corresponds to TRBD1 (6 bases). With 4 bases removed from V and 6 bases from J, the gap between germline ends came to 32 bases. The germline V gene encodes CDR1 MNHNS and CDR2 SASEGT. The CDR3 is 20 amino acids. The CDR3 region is CASSVRSRSLGQTQSDTQYF. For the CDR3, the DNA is TGTGCCAGCAGTGTTAGGAGCCGATCCCTTGGACAGACTCAGTCTGATACGCAGTATTTT.

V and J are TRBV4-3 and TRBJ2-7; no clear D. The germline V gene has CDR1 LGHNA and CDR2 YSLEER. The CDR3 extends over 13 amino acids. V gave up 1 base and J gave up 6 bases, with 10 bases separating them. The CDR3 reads CASSQVWPGEQYF. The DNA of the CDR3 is TGCGCCAGCAGCCAAGTGTGGCCGGGCGAGCAGTACTTC.